This T cell receptor beta chain derives from a study of identical twins. The study, taken as a whole, reports: One should note that invariant MAIT and iNKT cells could partly confound zero-insertion analyses.

Germline assignment: CDR1 MNHEY and CDR2 SVGAGI. V lost 0 bases and J lost 5, with 20 bases in between. This CDR3 has 17 residues. Regarding this clonotype: The antigen remains undetermined.

Using its own MiXCR run on the 5' RACE reads, TCRdb lists one record per CDR3 protein. The table has about 900,000 distinct CDR3 sequences, roughly an eighth seen once. The same sample was also studied in work on yellow fever vaccine responses in identical twins.

V usage is TRBV6-5 and J usage is TRBJ2-7; a possible D gene is TRBD2 (6 bases). This receptor was taken from a woman between 18 and 29 years old in good health. The sequenced sample was PBMCs. The CDR3 is CASSYSRIRGSLNEQYF. The CDR3 nucleotides read TGTGCCAGCAGTTACTCGAGGATTCGGGGGAGTCTCAACGAGCAGTACTTC.